The present TCR beta chain was sequenced within a study of T-cell memory formation after mild COVID-19. The J segment lost 6 bases and the V segment lost 4 bases, leaving 11 bases of the junction unmatched. Germline CDR1 is SGHRS and CDR2 is YFSETQ. The CDR3 runs 16 residues. This clonotype was observed a few times. Its antigen remains unknown. The study, taken as a whole, reports: A subset of responding clones appeared in pre-infection memory, suggesting cross-reactive memory joined. Whether day 37 second-wave clones are SARS-CoV-2-specific was not confirmed. Contracting clones from day 15 to 85 had balanced CD4/CD8; later expanders favoured CD4+.

Barcoded TCR alpha and TCR beta cDNA libraries with UMIs came from 5'RACE using constant-segment primers. Each CDR3 protein gets one entry after TCRdb re-called the 5' RACE reads with MiXCR. The sample holds more than 450,000 distinct CDR3 sequences; around 17% are singletons and the top ten take 12%. V is TRBV5-1 and J is TRBJ1-1; 11 bases are a match to TRBD1. This TCR was sampled from an adult woman who had mild COVID-19 (a few samples of this study predate the infection). Cell type and time point are not known. Sample: PBMCs or a T cell subset sorted from them (not recorded which). The CDR3 sequence is CASSPWTGGVSPEAFF. The CDR3, as DNA: TGCGCCAGCAGCCCTTGGACAGGGGGCGTGAGTCCTGAAGCTTTCTTT.